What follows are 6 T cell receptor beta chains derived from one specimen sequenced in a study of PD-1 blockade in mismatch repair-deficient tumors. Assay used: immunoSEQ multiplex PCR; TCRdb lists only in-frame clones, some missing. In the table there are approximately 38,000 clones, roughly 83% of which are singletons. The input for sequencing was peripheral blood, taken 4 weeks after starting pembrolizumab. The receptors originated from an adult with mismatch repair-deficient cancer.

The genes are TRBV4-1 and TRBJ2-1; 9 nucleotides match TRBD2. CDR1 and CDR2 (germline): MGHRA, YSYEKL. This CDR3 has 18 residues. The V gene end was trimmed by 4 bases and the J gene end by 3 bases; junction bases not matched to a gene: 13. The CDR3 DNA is TGCGCCAGCAGCCTCCTTTTATCGCTAGCGGGATTCTACAATGAGCAGTTCTTC. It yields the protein CASSLLLSLAGFYNEQFF.

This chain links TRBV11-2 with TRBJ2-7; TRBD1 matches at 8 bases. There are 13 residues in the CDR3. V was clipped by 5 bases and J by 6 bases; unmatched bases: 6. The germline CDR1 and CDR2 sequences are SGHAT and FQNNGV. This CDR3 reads CASSLRTGSEQYF. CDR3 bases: TGTGCCAGCAGCCTCAGGACAGGGAGCGAGCAGTACTTC.

The CDR3 region has the DNA TGCGCCAGCAGCAAGGACAGGTCTGACAATGAAAAACTGTTTTTT. This encodes CASSKDRSDNEKLFF. The chain uses TRBV5-1 and TRBJ1-4; TRBD1 matches 7 bases. The trim removed 4 bases at V and 5 bases at J, leaving 8 bases unmatched. The V gene's germline CDR1 is SGHRS and CDR2 YFSETQ. The CDR3 consists of 15 residues.

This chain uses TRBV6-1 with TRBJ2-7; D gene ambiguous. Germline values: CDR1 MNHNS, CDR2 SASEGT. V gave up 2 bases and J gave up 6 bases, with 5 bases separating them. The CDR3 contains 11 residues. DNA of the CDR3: TGTGCCAGCAGTGAATTTAGCGAGCAGTACTTC. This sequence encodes CASSEFSEQYF.

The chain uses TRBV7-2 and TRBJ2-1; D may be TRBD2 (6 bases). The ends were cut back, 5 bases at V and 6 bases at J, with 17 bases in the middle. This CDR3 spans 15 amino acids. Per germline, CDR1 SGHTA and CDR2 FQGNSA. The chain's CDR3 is CASSDGGREFNEQFF. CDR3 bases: TGTGCCAGCAGCGACGGGGGACGGGAGTTCAATGAGCAGTTCTTC.

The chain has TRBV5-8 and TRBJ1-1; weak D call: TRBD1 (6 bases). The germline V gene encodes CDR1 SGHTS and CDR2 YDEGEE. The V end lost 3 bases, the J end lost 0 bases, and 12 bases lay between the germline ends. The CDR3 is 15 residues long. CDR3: CASSSGHYLNTEAFF. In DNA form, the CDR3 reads TGTGCCAGCAGCTCGGGACACTACCTGAACACTGAAGCTTTCTTT.